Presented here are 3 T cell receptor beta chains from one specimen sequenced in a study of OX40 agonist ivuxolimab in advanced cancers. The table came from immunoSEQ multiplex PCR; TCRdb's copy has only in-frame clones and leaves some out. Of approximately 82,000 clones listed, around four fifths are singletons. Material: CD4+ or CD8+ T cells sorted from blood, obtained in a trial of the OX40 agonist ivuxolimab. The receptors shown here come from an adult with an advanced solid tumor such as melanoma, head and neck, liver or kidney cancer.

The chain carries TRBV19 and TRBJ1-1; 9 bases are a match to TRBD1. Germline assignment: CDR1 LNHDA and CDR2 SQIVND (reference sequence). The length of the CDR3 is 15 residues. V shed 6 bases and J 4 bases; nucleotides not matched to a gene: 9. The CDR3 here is CASSSTGGGFTEAFF. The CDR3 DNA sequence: TGTGCCAGTAGCTCGACAGGGGGAGGGTTCACTGAAGCTTTCTTT.

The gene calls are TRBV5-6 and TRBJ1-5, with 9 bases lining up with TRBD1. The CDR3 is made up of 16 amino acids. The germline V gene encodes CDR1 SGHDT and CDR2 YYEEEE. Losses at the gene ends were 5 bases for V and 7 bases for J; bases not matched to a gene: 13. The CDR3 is CASSSDRGGFNQPQHF. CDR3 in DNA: TGTGCCAGCAGTTCGGACAGGGGCGGATTTAACCAGCCCCAGCATTTT.

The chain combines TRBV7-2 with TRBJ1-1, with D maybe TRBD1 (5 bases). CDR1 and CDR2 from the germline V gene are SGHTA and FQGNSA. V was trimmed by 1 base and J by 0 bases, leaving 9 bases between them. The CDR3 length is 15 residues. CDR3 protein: CASSLGGTLNTEAFF. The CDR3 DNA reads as TGTGCCAGCAGCTTAGGGGGGACGCTGAACACTGAAGCTTTCTTT.